The 12 T cell receptor beta chains in this list originate from one sample, sequenced in a study of T-cell memory formation after mild COVID-19. MiXCR, run by TCRdb on the 5' RACE reads, gives a single entry per CDR3 protein. The table shows just over 150,000 distinct CDR3 sequences, with around a third occurring only once. Sequences were obtained from PBMCs or a T cell subset sorted from them (not recorded which). These receptors all come from an adult woman who had mild COVID-19 (a few samples of this study predate the infection). Cell type and time point are not known.

The V and J genes are TRBV5-1 and TRBJ1-1; TRBD1 is a possible D gene (5 bases). V was pared by 4 bases and J by 1 base, with 14 bases between. CDR3 size: 15 residues. Germline CDR1 SGHRS, CDR2 YFSETQ. The DNA of the CDR3 is TGCGCCAGCAGCAGGGTGGGGCCCGAGAACACTGAAGCTTTCTTT. It translates to CASSRVGPENTEAFF.

CDR3 region: CASTLTGGDQPQHF. The CDR3 DNA follows: TGTGCCAGCACCCTGACAGGCGGCGATCAGCCCCAGCATTTT. J is TRBJ1-5 and V is TRBV12-3 or TRBV12-4; D might be TRBD1 (6 bases). This CDR3 spans 14 amino acids. Trimming took off 7 bases at V and 5 bases at J, with 15 bases between the two ends.

In this sample, this clonotype turned up a few times. The chain joins TRBV12-3 or TRBV12-4 to TRBJ1-1; D is unclear. This CDR3 has 12 residues. V was shortened by 6 bases and J by 5 bases, with 10 bases between the two germline ends. The CDR3 DNA is TGTGCCAGCAGGATCAGTCGGACTGAAGCTTTCTTT. It codes for CASRISRTEAFF.

The chain employs TRBV29-1 and TRBJ1-2; D perhaps matches TRBD1 (6 bases). Trimming removed 5 bases from V and 8 bases from J, with 12 bases in between. This CDR3 is 11 amino acids long. Germline CDR1 reads SQVTM; CDR2 reads ANQGSEA. The CDR3: CSVPGGRGYTF. CDR3 DNA sequence: TGCAGCGTTCCCGGGGGCAGGGGCTACACCTTC.

The chain combines TRBV7-8 with TRBJ1-5, with D possibly matching TRBD1 (6 bases). This CDR3 region has 15 residues. Germline V gives CDR1 SGHVS, CDR2 FQNEAQ. Trimming removed 1 base at V and 6 bases at J, with 13 bases between. Here the CDR3 DNA reads TGTGCCAGCAGCTTAGTAACCGGGGGCAGTCAGCCCCAGCATTTT. Its protein is CASSLVTGGSQPQHF.

This clonotype was picked up a small number of times. V is TRBV7-3 and J is TRBJ2-1, with D perhaps matching TRBD2 (6 bases). Per germline, CDR1 SGHTA and CDR2 FQGTGA. The germline V and J ends were trimmed by 3 bases and 1 base, with 13 bases remaining between them. This CDR3 is 16 amino acids long. This chain's CDR3 is CASSFDAGMSYNEQFF. CDR3 DNA sequence: TGTGCCAGCAGCTTCGATGCGGGAATGTCCTACAATGAGCAGTTCTTC.

V and J are TRBV20-1 and TRBJ1-2; no firm D call. The germline V and J ends were trimmed by 3 bases and 7 bases, with 9 bases remaining between them. Germline V CDR1 and CDR2: DFQATT, SNEGSKA (reference sequence). CDR3 size: 11 residues. Written as DNA, the CDR3 is TGCAGTGCTAGTCTCCAAGCTGGCTACACCTTC. Translation: CSASLQAGYTF.

The chain is built from TRBV5-1 and TRBJ1-2; D may be TRBD1 (6 bases). In germline, CDR1 is SGHRS, CDR2 YFSETQ. The CDR3 covers 13 residues. Trimming removed 0 bases at V and 8 bases at J, with 11 bases between. The chain's CDR3 is CASSLAGGEGYTF. CDR3 bases: TGCGCCAGCAGCTTGGCGGGGGGCGAAGGCTACACCTTC.

This clonotype was detected a few times. This chain connects TRBV5-6 to TRBJ2-5; 8 bases line up with TRBD2. Trimming cost V 4 bases and J 7 bases; bases outside gene matches: 6. Germline-derived CDR1 and CDR2 are SGHDT and YYEEEE. CDR3 length equals 13 residues. The CDR3 sequence is CASSPGRVGTQYF. CDR3 bases: TGTGCCAGCAGCCCCGGGAGGGTAGGGACCCAGTACTTC.

This clonotype was counted between two and nine times. This chain's CDR3 is CASSLDPGRTGELFF. CDR3 sequence (DNA): TGCGCCAGCAGCTTGGACCCTGGGAGGACCGGGGAGCTGTTTTTT. The chain joins TRBV5-1 to TRBJ2-2; tentative D call: TRBD2 (6 bases). CDR3 size: 15 residues. Germline assignment: CDR1 SGHRS and CDR2 YFSETQ. With 0 bases removed from V and 5 bases from J, the gap between germline ends came to 11 bases.

The CDR3 DNA reads TGTGCCTGGGTCCCGGGACAGATAGCTAACTATGGCTACACCTTC. It translates to CAWVPGQIANYGYTF. The rearrangement links TRBV30 to TRBJ1-2; 7 bases are shared with TRBD1. CDR1 and CDR2 (germline): GTSNPN, SVGIG (reference sequence). This CDR3 comprises 15 residues. V gave up 5 bases and J gave up 0 bases; unmatched junction bases: 9. Drawing the rest from reference TRBV30 and TRBJ1-2, the complete variable domain is SQTIHQWPATLVQPVGSPLSLECTVEGTSNPNLYWYRQAAGRGLQLLFYSVGIGQISSEVPQNLSASRPQDRQFILSSKKLLLSDSGFYLCAWVPGQIANYGYTFGSGTRLTVV.

The chain uses TRBV14 and TRBJ2-7, with TRBD2 as a possible D gene (5 bases). The V end was cut by 4 bases, the J end by 6 bases, with 16 bases between. The germline gives CDR1 SGHDN, CDR2 FVKESK. This CDR3 is 14 amino acids long. CDR3 in amino acids: CASSLPSEVSEQYF. The CDR3 DNA sequence: TGTGCCAGCAGCCTCCCCTCGGAGGTTTCCGAGCAGTACTTC.